This TCR beta chain was profiled in a study of blood T cell repertoires in COVID-19. Measured with immunoSEQ multiplex PCR; TCRdb has only the in-frame clones, and not every one. The sample has roughly 42,000 clones, approximately 85% seen once. The V and J ends lost 5 bases and 3 bases, in that order; junction bases with no gene match: 1. The CDR3 runs 13 residues. Germline assignment: CDR1 MRHNA and CDR2 SNTAGT. The specimen was peripheral blood. V and J are TRBV6-4 and TRBJ1-5, with 7 nucleotides matching TRBD1. The origin of this receptor is a human donor in a cohort sampled during active COVID-19. This CDR3 reads CASSQGVNQPQHF. CDR3 coding DNA: TGTGCCAGCAGTCAGGGGGTCAATCAGCCCCAGCATTTT.